This TCR beta chain was found in a study of blood T cell repertoires in COVID-19. On the study more broadly: Nucleic acid was either cDNA or gDNA, and it came from T cells, B-cell-depleted T cells, or PBMCs.

Clinical history as reported by participants underpinned cohort assignment. The method was immunoSEQ multiplex PCR; TCRdb's version includes in-frame clones alone and lacks a portion of them. The sample contains 400,000 to 500,000 clones, about 88% of which appear only once. This TCR was recovered from a woman under 30 who had been exposed to COVID-19. The sample consisted of PBMCs or T cells enriched from blood (not recorded which).

The CDR3 nucleotides are TGTGCCACCAGCAGAGACAGGGGGCTGTACGAGCAGTACTTC. It codes for CATSRDRGLYEQYF. The rearrangement joins TRBV15 to TRBJ2-7; 8 bases line up with TRBD1. The CDR3 covers 14 residues. V lost 0 bases to trimming and J lost 4 bases; unmatched junction nucleotides: 2. CDR1 and CDR2 (germline): LNHNV, YYDKDF (reference sequence).